The source of this T cell receptor (beta chain) is a study of Ad26.COV2.S vaccination and SARS-CoV-2 variants. Stated treatment: about 20 received Ad26.COV2.S at low or high dose, single or two shots; about five received placebo; per-sample allocation not given. After the first vaccine or placebo injection, samples were drawn on day 63. Trimming stripped 0 bases from V and 7 bases from J, with 16 bases between. Germline CDR1 LGHNA, CDR2 YNFKEQ. The CDR3 length is 17 residues. Sequencing was performed with immunoSEQ multiplex PCR; in TCRdb, only in-frame clones are kept and a portion is missing. Here the sample spans hundreds of thousands of clones, approximately 86% being singletons.

The starting material was peripheral blood, obtained in a trial of Ad26.COV2.S vaccine versus placebo. The chain is built from TRBV4-2 and TRBJ1-6; no clear D. The receptor's source is a person between 18 and 59 years old who received the Ad26.COV2.S COVID-19 vaccine or a placebo. CDR3 sequence (DNA): TGTGCCAGCAGCCAAGATCTCGCCCAGGCGACGAATTCACCCCTCCACTTT. Its protein product is CASSQDLAQATNSPLHF.